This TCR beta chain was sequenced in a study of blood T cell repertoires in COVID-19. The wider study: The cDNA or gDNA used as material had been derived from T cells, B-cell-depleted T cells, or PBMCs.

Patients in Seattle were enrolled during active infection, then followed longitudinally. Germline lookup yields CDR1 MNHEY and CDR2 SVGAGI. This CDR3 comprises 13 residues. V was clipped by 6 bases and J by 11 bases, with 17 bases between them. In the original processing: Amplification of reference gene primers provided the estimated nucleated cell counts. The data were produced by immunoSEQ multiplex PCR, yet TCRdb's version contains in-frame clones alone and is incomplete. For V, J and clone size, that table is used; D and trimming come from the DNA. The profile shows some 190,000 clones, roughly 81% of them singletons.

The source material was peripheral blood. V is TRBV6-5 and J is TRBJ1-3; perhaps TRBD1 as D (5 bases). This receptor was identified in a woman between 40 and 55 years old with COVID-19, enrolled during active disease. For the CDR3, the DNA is TGTGCCAGCAGCGACAGAGCCTCCCAGCCCATATATTTT. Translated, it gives CASSDRASQPIYF.